Shown below are 11 T cell receptor beta chains from a single sample sequenced in a study of beta chain features in type 1 diabetes. Broader study findings: Moderate but significant shortening of TCRB CDR3s was recorded in all four CD4+ subsets from Type 1 diabetes patients.

These receptors have no identified antigens. All of the isolated RNA was reverse transcribed, so expressed TCRB transcripts were sequenced. Data came from immunoSEQ multiplex PCR; TCRdb stores just in-frame clones and leaves some out. The sample shows some 240,000 clones, 16% of them seen only once. The specimen sequenced was naive CD4+ T cells from blood. The receptors were sampled from a man aged 25-40 years with type 1 diabetes.

The chain recombines TRBV29-1 with TRBJ2-7; TRBD2 matches 7 bases. The J segment lost 5 bases and the V segment lost 6 bases, leaving 10 bases of the junction unmatched. Germline CDR1 and CDR2: SQVTM and ANQGSEA. CDR3 size: 13 residues. CDR3 protein: CSVAGLGTNEQYF. The CDR3 region has the DNA TGCAGCGTGGCCGGACTAGGTACGAACGAGCAGTACTTC.

This chain joins TRBV18 and TRBJ1-3; D is unclear. This CDR3 is built from 13 residues. The germline CDR1 and CDR2 sequences are KGHSH and LQKENI. Trimming shortened V by 3 bases and J by 1 base, and 4 bases separated the two germline ends. The CDR3 sequence: CASSPESGNTIYF. Written as DNA, the CDR3 is TGTGCCAGCTCACCTGAATCTGGAAACACCATATATTTT.

This clone was seen a few times. The rearrangement links TRBV29-1 to TRBJ2-7, with 9 bases matching TRBD1. With V trimmed by 7 bases and J by 0 bases, 7 bases remained unmatched. Germline CDR1 and CDR2: SQVTM and ANQGSEA. The CDR3 consists of 14 residues. The CDR3 sequence: CSGSPGQGSYEQYF. The CDR3 nucleotides are TGCAGCGGCTCGCCGGGACAGGGCTCCTACGAGCAGTACTTC.

The DNA of the CDR3 is TGCAGCGTGGGAGAGGGGACACTGAACACCGGGGAGCTGTTTTTT. Its translation is CSVGEGTLNTGELFF. The rearrangement uses TRBV29-1 and TRBJ2-2; possible D gene TRBD1, 6 bases. The CDR3 extends over 15 amino acids. Germline lookup yields CDR1 SQVTM and CDR2 ANQGSEA. V lost 6 bases to trimming and J lost 1 base, with 15 bases between them.

This clone was picked up a small number of times. The gene calls are TRBV28 and TRBJ2-7; no clear D gene. CDR3 size: 12 residues. V was clipped by 2 bases and J by 5 bases, with 7 bases between them. Germline-derived CDR1 and CDR2 are MDHEN and SYDVKM. CDR3 loop: CASSLLNHEQYF. CDR3 bases: TGTGCCAGCAGTTTACTTAACCACGAGCAGTACTTC.

This clone came up a few times. The chain recombines TRBV6-1 with TRBJ1-1; D unclear. The CDR3 is 13 amino acids. Germline lookup yields CDR1 MNHNS and CDR2 SASEGT. V was clipped by 6 bases and J by 0 bases, with 8 bases between them. CDR3 residues: CASSHDLNTEAFF. For the CDR3, the DNA is TGTGCCAGCAGCCACGATTTGAACACTGAAGCTTTCTTT.

This clone was found a few times. The rearrangement uses TRBV7-8 and TRBJ2-1, with TRBD1 identical over 8 bases. The V gene end was trimmed by 5 bases and the J gene end by 6 bases; junction bases not matched to a gene: 9. Germline values: CDR1 SGHVS, CDR2 FQNEAQ. The CDR3 totals 15 residues. This CDR3 is CASSPDRVTLNEQFF. CDR3 in DNA: TGTGCCAGCAGCCCGGACAGGGTAACGCTCAATGAGCAGTTCTTC.

J is TRBJ2-3 and V is TRBV4-2; 9 nucleotides match TRBD1. The CDR3 has 17 residues. The V segment lost 3 bases and the J segment 2 bases; nucleotides outside the gene matches: 9. Germline CDR1 and CDR2: LGHNA and YNFKEQ. CDR3 DNA: TGTGCCAGCAGCCAGTCCGGGACAGGGAGTTTCACAGATACGCAGTATTTT. Its translation is CASSQSGTGSFTDTQYF.

This clone occurred a few times. The chain links TRBV27 to TRBJ2-3, with D tentatively TRBD2 (5 bases). Germline CDR1 is MNHEY and CDR2 is SMNVEV (reference sequence). This CDR3 is built from 13 residues. V lost 6 bases, J lost 3 bases, and 10 bases lay in between. CDR3 protein: CASSLRETDTQYF. The CDR3, as DNA: TGTGCCAGCAGCCTGAGGGAGACAGATACGCAGTATTTT.

This clone has a handful of counts. The chain combines TRBV4-3 with TRBJ1-5; D might be TRBD1 (5 bases). Germline V gives CDR1 LGHNA, CDR2 YSLEER. The length of the CDR3 is 14 residues. V was clipped by 4 bases and J by 5 bases, with 12 bases between them. CDR3 in DNA: TGCGCCAGCAGCCGAACCGACAGTGATCAGCCCCAGCATTTT. It codes for CASSRTDSDQPQHF.

V usage is TRBV10-3 and J usage is TRBJ2-7, with 9 bases aligning to TRBD1. Germline CDR1 reads ENHRY; CDR2 reads SYGVKD. V shed 6 bases, J shed 4 bases, and the junction held 10 bases outside the gene matches. This CDR3 is built from 15 residues. The CDR3: CAISSQGAGSYEQYF. CDR3 nucleotides: TGTGCCATCAGCTCACAGGGGGCAGGGAGTTACGAGCAGTACTTC.